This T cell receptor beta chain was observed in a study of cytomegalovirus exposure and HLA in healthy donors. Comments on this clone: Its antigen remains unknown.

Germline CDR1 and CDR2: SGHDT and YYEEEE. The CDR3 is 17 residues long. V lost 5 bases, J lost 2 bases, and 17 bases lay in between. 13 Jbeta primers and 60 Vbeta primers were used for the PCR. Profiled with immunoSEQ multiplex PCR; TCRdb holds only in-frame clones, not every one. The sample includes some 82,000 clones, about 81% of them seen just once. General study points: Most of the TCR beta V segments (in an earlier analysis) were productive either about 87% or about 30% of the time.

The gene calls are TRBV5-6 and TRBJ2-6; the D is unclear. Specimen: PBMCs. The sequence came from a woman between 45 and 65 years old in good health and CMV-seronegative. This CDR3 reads CASRPRGITPGANVLTF. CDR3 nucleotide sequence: TGTGCCAGCAGACCCCGAGGAATAACGCCTGGGGCCAACGTCCTGACTTTC.